What follows describes a single TCR beta chain. This clonotype has a count of ten or more. Its antigen is currently not known. No much larger clonotype is one base removed from it; base qualities were not supplied. Library preparation employed 5' RACE. Sequencing took place on an Illumina HiSeq 2500. A second 7 to 11 cycle PCR used a sample-barcoded 5' primer and a J-beta primer mix. A template-switch 5' adaptor carrying 12 random nucleotides introduced a unique molecular identifier onto each TCR beta cDNA molecule. Each sample yielded at least 3 million CDR3-containing paired-end reads. First-strand cDNA was synthesized from all RNA with the Mint cDNA synthesis kit, primed by a TRBC-specific oligonucleotide. All cDNA was treated with uracil-DNA glycosylase and then went through a first 18-cycle PCR with the universal primers M1SS and BC2_uni_R. As for how the authors treated the data: Normalization of each sample was performed by random selection of 1 million high-quality reads, each carrying a distinct molecular identifier. Instead of being binned into consensus sequences, reads that shared molecular identifiers were thrown out. MiTCR, with a Q25 quality threshold and the strictest error-elimination algorithm, was used for CDR3 identification, clonotype clustering and error correction. A nonparametric unseen species model using Euler transformation provided a lower-bound estimate of total TCR beta diversity. TCRdb ran its own pipeline on the public reads, namely fastp trimming at Q25 and MiXCR clone calling, and kept in-frame beta chains. For every CDR3 protein sequence, its rows merge into one entry that carries the most common genes and DNA. TCRdb, rather than the study authors, made the V and J calls. Present in this sample are about 780,000 distinct CDR3 sequences, 20% to 30% of which were seen just once. Of the sample, about 2.9% falls within the top ten clones.

This specimen comes from a study of blood T cells in healthy people across ages (dated by TCRdb to the mid-2010s). For the wider study: In model experiments, template switching captured roughly one uniquely barcoded TCR beta cDNA molecule for every two T cells. The study measured age-related changes in TCR beta repertoire diversity using deep sequencing normalized with unique cDNA molecular identifiers. Donors were grouped into four age groups: young (average roughly 17 years), middle-aged (about 38), aged (about 60) and long-lived (around 82). The study analyzed two additional independent replicas of 1 million unique cDNA reads from the same blood draw for two donors, one aged 18 to 30 and one aged 80 or older.

Donors were 39 systemically healthy Caucasian individuals from Russia aged roughly 6 to 95 years. Each donor gave 9.5 to 10 milliliters of peripheral blood, drawn into EDTA-treated Vacutainer tubes. PBMCs were isolated by Ficoll-Paque density-gradient centrifugation, with at least 7 million obtained per sample. Total RNA was extracted from PBMCs with Trizol reagent, with at least 5 micrograms obtained per sample. For every donor, flow cytometry on a PBMC aliquot measured the percentage of naive CD45RAhigh/CD27high T cells. The cysteine opens and the phenylalanine closes a CDR3 of 13 amino acids. Kept here is only the CDR3 DNA, which spans 39 bases and is read in frame from base 1. V lost 3 bases and J lost 8 bases, and the count of bases not matched to a germline gene is 5. Looking up the germline V gene yields CDR1 SQVTM and CDR2 ANQGSEA. Overall results and qualifications from the work: Observed TCR beta diversity per million T cells fell roughly linearly with age, and a significant reduction was already apparent by age roughly 40. The CMV infection status of donors was not known, potentially confounding age-related changes in expanded clonotypes. Bulk unsorted PBMC profiling prevented conclusive comparison of naive and antigen-experienced compartments. Observed TCR beta diversity correlated strongly with the percentage of naive T cells measured by flow cytometry. Compared with the aged group, the long-lived group had more naive CD4+ T cells, fewer expanded clones and increased TCR diversity, a pattern suggesting age selection. Estimates of total diversity based on one million sequenced T cells were regarded as lower bounds and as underestimates.

This sample was also put to use in a study of T cells of mothers and their children. The second paper further reports: Donors were nine systemically healthy Caucasian individuals: three mothers and their six children. cDNA synthesis consumed the entire amount of extracted RNA, loaded at about 1.5 ug RNA in each 15 ul reaction. Sample barcodes and 2-4 random nucleotides were added via the M1S primer in the second PCR. More than 9 million TCR beta CDR3 reads were obtained from each mother, and 2.5 million to 3 million reads were obtained from each child. TCR recombination output is similarly shaped by thymic selection in related and unrelated pairs, with a minor effect exerted by inherited differences. Related mother-child pairs always showed normalized repertoire overlap that was slightly higher than in unrelated mother-child pairs, though the difference was never significant. No persistent microchimeric T cell clones were detected, at a sensitivity of around 97 clones per million clonotypes. Deep NGS was used in the study to compare the TCR beta repertoires of mothers and children and to look for features that separate related mother-child pairs from unrelated individuals. Mothers averaged roughly 40 +/- 4 years of age and children averaged about 10 +/- 4 years. After adapter ligation was performed with NEBNext reagents, the libraries were sequenced on an Illumina HiSeq 2000 with 100+100 nt paired-end reads. To avoid cross-contamination, the mother libraries and the child libraries were prepared a month apart and sequenced in separate runs. Between about 500,000 and 2,100,000 distinct TCR beta clonotypes were identified per donor. Naive TCR beta clonotypes were estimated from low-frequency clonotypes matched to each donor's FACS-determined naive share, without sorting.

Sequenced material: blood. The sequence came from a boy younger than 18 in good health. The chain uses TRBV29-1 and TRBJ1-4; the junction holds 8 bases that match TRBD1. The CDR3 region: CSVDDRGQEKLFF. Read as DNA, the sequence is TGCAGCGTTGATGACAGGGGACAGGAAAAACTGTTTTTT.